The 23 T cell receptor beta chains given below trace back to one sample, sequenced in a study of vaccination effects on CD4 cells after COVID-19. Peptide-pool stimulation followed by sequencing identified expanded antigen-specific CD4+ clonotypes in the ViraFEST assay. The culture ran for roughly 10 days before CD4+ T cells were isolated. By PCR, the person was confirmed to have had SARS-CoV-2 infection between March and December 2020. For these TCRs, the target antigens are not known. Sequencing was performed with immunoSEQ multiplex PCR; in TCRdb, only in-frame clones are kept and a portion is missing. The sample includes around 49,000 clones, roughly 75% of them seen just once. Source: CD4+ T cells from PBMCs cultured with a peptide pool, taken before COVID-19 vaccination. The receptors shown here come from a human donor who had a prior SARS-CoV-2 infection.

The chain couples TRBV7-9 to TRBJ2-2; 8 bases line up with TRBD1. J gave up 2 bases and V 4 bases, and 6 bases lay outside the gene matches. Germline V gene sequence: CDR1 SEHNR, CDR2 FQNEAQ (reference sequence). The CDR3 spans 16 residues. CDR3 nucleotide sequence: TGTGCCAGCAGCTCCCGCCAGGGGGCTAACACCGGGGAGCTGTTTTTT. Its protein product is CASSSRQGANTGELFF.

The V gene is TRBV20-1, the J gene TRBJ1-4; a weak D match, TRBD1 (5 bases). Deletions cut 3 bases from V and 8 bases from J, with 16 bases between. The CDR3 runs 14 residues. Germline V gene sequence: CDR1 DFQATT, CDR2 SNEGSKA (reference sequence). The CDR3 region is CSASKGPDGEKLFF. For the CDR3, the DNA is TGCAGTGCTAGTAAGGGACCCGACGGGGAAAAACTGTTTTTT.

The chain is built from TRBV20-1 and TRBJ1-1, with D unclear. Trimming removed 3 bases from V and 4 bases from J, with 6 bases in between. This CDR3 has 11 amino acids. Germline V gene sequence: CDR1 DFQATT, CDR2 SNEGSKA (reference sequence). DNA of the CDR3: TGCAGTGCTAGGGGCAGCACTGAAGCTTTCTTT. Translated: CSARGSTEAFF.

In its sample, this clone was seen a few times. The chain joins TRBV5-1 to TRBJ2-7; the D is unclear. The V end lost 2 bases, the J end lost 7 bases, and 13 bases lay between the germline ends. Germline lookup yields CDR1 SGHRS and CDR2 YFSETQ. The CDR3 has 13 amino acids. The CDR3, as DNA: TGCGCCAGCAGCTTAGACCCGAATCTTGAGCAGTACTTC. As protein: CASSLDPNLEQYF.

This sequence joins TRBV5-1 and TRBJ1-4; TRBD1 matches 7 bases. V trimming: 0 bases; J trimming: 5 bases; junction bases outside the gene matches: 7. The CDR3 runs to 16 residues. Germline values: CDR1 SGHRS, CDR2 YFSETQ. This CDR3 reads CASSLGSGQRNEKLFF. The DNA of the CDR3 is TGCGCCAGCAGCTTGGGCTCGGGACAGAGGAATGAAAAACTGTTTTTT.

This clone was detected only a few times. The chain couples TRBV7-3 to TRBJ1-2, with TRBD1 identical over 12 bases. Germline CDR1 reads SGHTA; CDR2 reads FQGTGA. The CDR3 loop spans 16 amino acids. J lost 8 bases, V lost 5 bases, and 12 bases had no gene match. The CDR3 here is CASSRDPGQGARGYTF. The CDR3 DNA reads as TGTGCCAGCAGCCGTGACCCGGGACAGGGGGCGAGGGGCTACACCTTC.

This clone has a handful of counts. The rearrangement links TRBV10-3 to TRBJ2-1; 12 nucleotides match TRBD2. The CDR3 is made up of 14 amino acids. Germline V gene sequence: CDR1 ENHRY, CDR2 SYGVKD. J lost 7 bases, V lost 7 bases, and 5 bases had no gene match. CDR3 sequence (DNA): TGTGCCATCAACCCTAGCGGGGGGGAGAATGAGCAGTTCTTC. It specifies CAINPSGGENEQFF.

The gene calls are TRBV4-1 and TRBJ1-5, with D maybe TRBD1 (5 bases). This CDR3 has 15 amino acids. The V end was cut by 4 bases, the J end by 2 bases, with 12 bases between. CDR1 is MGHRA, CDR2 YSYEKL, per germline. CDR3 DNA: TGCGCCAGCAGCCGGACACCTCTTCGCAATCAGCCCCAGCATTTT. This translates into CASSRTPLRNQPQHF.

As for this clone: This specimen includes other DNA sequences encoding the same CDR3. The rearrangement joins TRBV6-5 to TRBJ2-1; weak D call: TRBD2 (6 bases). The CDR3 has 15 amino acids. V lost 0 bases and J 0 bases, leaving 6 bases between the germline ends. Germline CDR1 and CDR2: MNHEY and SVGAGI. This CDR3 reads CASSYSGGSYNEQFF. CDR3 in DNA: TGTGCCAGCAGTTACTCGGGGGGCTCCTACAATGAGCAGTTCTTC.

The chain joins TRBV18 to TRBJ1-4; D is unresolved. The CDR3 runs 14 residues. Germline V gene sequence: CDR1 KGHSH, CDR2 LQKENI. V lost 0 bases to trimming and J lost 6 bases, with 8 bases between them. CDR3 DNA: TGTGCCAGCTCACCACCCCAGTCTGATGAAAAACTGTTTTTT. Amino acid sequence: CASSPPQSDEKLFF.

This chain joins TRBV5-6 and TRBJ1-2; D is perhaps TRBD1 (5 bases). This CDR3 has 12 amino acids. V lost 4 bases and J 5 bases, leaving 9 bases between the germline ends. CDR1 is SGHDT, CDR2 YYEEEE, per germline. The CDR3 is CASSRGGYGYTF. CDR3 nucleotide sequence: TGTGCCAGCAGCCGCGGGGGATATGGCTACACCTTC.

This clone was recorded once. The CDR3 sequence is CASSLTGGMNQPQHF. DNA for the CDR3: TGTGCCAGCAGCTTAACAGGGGGCATGAATCAGCCCCAGCATTTT. This chain uses TRBV7-9 with TRBJ1-5; 9 bases map to TRBD1. The CDR3 has 15 amino acids. V was pared by 2 bases and J by 4 bases, with 3 bases of the junction left unmatched. Germline V gives CDR1 SEHNR, CDR2 FQNEAQ (reference sequence).

The CDR3 loop is CAISEDRDTGELFF. The CDR3 nucleotides are TGTGCCATCAGTGAAGACAGGGACACCGGGGAGCTGTTTTTT. The chain employs TRBV10-3 and TRBJ2-2; 7 bases agree with TRBD1. Per germline, CDR1 ENHRY and CDR2 SYGVKD. V was pared by 3 bases and J by 3 bases, with 1 base of the junction left unmatched. This CDR3 spans 14 amino acids.

The CDR3 spells CTSSQGRYTDTQYF. CDR3 DNA sequence: TGCACCAGCAGCCAAGGGAGGTACACAGATACGCAGTATTTT. The gene calls are TRBV1 and TRBJ2-3; TRBD2 reflects the table's D call only, with no check against the DNA. TRBV1 is designated a pseudogene. The CDR3 consists of 14 residues.

The gene calls are TRBV6-2 or TRBV6-3 and TRBJ1-2; D not resolved. Germline CDR1 reads MNHEY; CDR2 reads SVGEGT. V lost 5 bases and J 4 bases, leaving 14 bases between the germline ends. This CDR3 contains 14 residues. CDR3: CASSLDGPAYGYTF. In DNA form, the CDR3 reads TGTGCCAGCAGTCTCGATGGACCCGCCTATGGCTACACCTTC.

The chain employs TRBV5-4 and TRBJ2-3; 9 nucleotides match TRBD2. V shed 4 bases and J 4 bases; nucleotides not matched to a gene: 7. CDR3 length equals 15 residues. Germline-derived CDR1 and CDR2 are SGHNT and YYREEE (reference sequence). CDR3 sequence reads: CASSPNSGSADTQYF. Here the CDR3 DNA reads TGTGCCAGCAGCCCCAATAGCGGGAGCGCAGATACGCAGTATTTT.

The chain couples TRBV4-3 to TRBJ2-3, with D unresolved. The germline V gene encodes CDR1 LGHNA and CDR2 YSLEER. The CDR3 runs 14 residues. V was pared by 0 bases and J by 2 bases, with 6 bases between. The DNA for the CDR3 is TGCGCCAGCAGCCAAGACGCCAACACAGATACGCAGTATTTT. Its protein product is CASSQDANTDTQYF.

The table lists this clone with a count of one. The rearrangement uses TRBV10-3 and TRBJ2-3; D is perhaps TRBD1 (6 bases). The CDR3 runs to 14 residues. Trimming left V 4 bases short and J 1 base short, with 9 bases between. Germline V gives CDR1 ENHRY, CDR2 SYGVKD. Written as DNA, the CDR3 is TGTGCCATCAGTGGGTCAGGGGGCACAGATACGCAGTATTTT. The encoded protein is CAISGSGGTDTQYF.

This chain links TRBV11-3 with TRBJ1-2; no firm D call. V was clipped by 0 bases and J by 1 base, with 9 bases between them. Germline V gene lookup returns CDR1 SGHNT and CDR2 YENEEA. The CDR3 is made up of 15 amino acids. The CDR3 sequence is CASSLDGGNNYGYTF. CDR3 sequence (DNA): TGTGCCAGCAGCTTAGACGGTGGGAATAACTATGGCTACACCTTC.

The chain is built from TRBV21-1 and TRBJ1-5; the table's TRBD1 call for D was not verified on the DNA. TRBV21-1 is designated a pseudogene. CDR3 length equals 16 residues. The DNA for the CDR3 is TGTGCCAGCAGCAAACAGGCCAGGGATGGCAATCAGCCCCAGCATTTT. This codes for CASSKQARDGNQPQHF.

V gene TRBV30 combines with J gene TRBJ2-2, with TRBD2 identical over 9 bases. Germline loops: CDR1 GTSNPN, CDR2 SVGIG (reference sequence). Germline trimming cut 4 bases from V and 0 bases from J; bases unmatched to any gene: 3. The CDR3 runs 15 residues. The chain's CDR3 is CAWTLAGTNTGELFF. The CDR3 DNA follows: TGTGCCTGGACCCTAGCGGGGACGAACACCGGGGAGCTGTTTTTT. The variable domain in full, completed from reference TRBV30 and TRBJ2-2, reads SQTIHQWPATLVQPVGSPLSLECTVEGTSNPNLYWYRQAAGRGLQLLFYSVGIGQISSEVPQNLSASRPQDRQFILSSKKLLLSDSGFYLCAWTLAGTNTGELFFGEGSRLTVL.

The CDR3 loop is CASSIPLAGGRTDTQYF. For the CDR3, the DNA is TGCGCCAGCAGCATCCCGCTAGCGGGGGGGAGAACAGATACGCAGTATTTT. This sequence joins TRBV5-1 and TRBJ2-3; 12 positions match TRBD2. This CDR3 spans 17 amino acids. V gave up 4 bases and J gave up 3 bases; unmatched junction bases: 9. Germline CDR1 reads SGHRS; CDR2 reads YFSETQ.

This clone was seen a handful of times. V gene TRBV5-1 combines with J gene TRBJ2-7, with 9 bases lining up with TRBD2. Germline V gives CDR1 SGHRS, CDR2 YFSETQ. The CDR3 is 15 amino acids. V gave up 2 bases and J gave up 2 bases; unmatched junction bases: 5. The CDR3 DNA is TGCGCCAGCAGCTTCGCTAGCGGGACAACCTACGAGCAGTACTTC. Protein product: CASSFASGTTYEQYF.